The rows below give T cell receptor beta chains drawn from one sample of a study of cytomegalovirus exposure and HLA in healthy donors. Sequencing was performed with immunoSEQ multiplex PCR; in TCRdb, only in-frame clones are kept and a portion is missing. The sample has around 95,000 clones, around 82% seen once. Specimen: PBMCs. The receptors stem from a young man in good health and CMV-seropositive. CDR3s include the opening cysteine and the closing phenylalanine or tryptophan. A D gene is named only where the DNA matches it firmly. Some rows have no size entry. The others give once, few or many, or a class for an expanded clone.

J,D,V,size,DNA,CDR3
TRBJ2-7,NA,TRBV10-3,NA,TGTGCCATCAGTGAGTCCGGCGGGTTCGGTGCGGAGTACGAGCAGTACTTC,CAISESGGFGAEYEQYF
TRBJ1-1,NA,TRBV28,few,TGTGCCAGCAGTTTATGGGGCGGGGCAATGAACACTGAAGCTTTCTTT,CASSLWGGAMNTEAFF
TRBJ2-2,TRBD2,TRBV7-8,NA,TGTGCCAGCAGCTCGACACCTAGCGGCGTTACCGGGGAGCTGTTTTTT,CASSSTPSGVTGELFF
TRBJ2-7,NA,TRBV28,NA,TGTGCCAGCAGTTTCGATTGGTCGGTCTCCTACGAGCAGTACTTC,CASSFDWSVSYEQYF
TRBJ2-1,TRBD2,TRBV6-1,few,TGTGCCGGAGATAGCGGGACTTACAATGAGCAGTTCTTC,CAGDSGTYNEQFF
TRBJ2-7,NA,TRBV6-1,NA,TGTGCCAGCAGGCCCACGGGAAGACCGGGCGAGCAGTACTTC,CASRPTGRPGEQYF
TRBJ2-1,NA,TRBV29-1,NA,TGCAGCGTTGAAGAGCGGTTGTACAATGAGCAGTTCTTC,CSVEERLYNEQFF
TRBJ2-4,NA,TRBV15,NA,TGTGCCACCAGCAGAGATAACGGTGGGGCGGGGCAACTAGCCAAAAACATTCAGTACTTC,CATSRDNGGAGQLAKNIQYF
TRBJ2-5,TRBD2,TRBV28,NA,TGTGCCAGCAGTTTAACTAGCGGGAGGTTCCAAGAGACCCAGTACTTC,CASSLTSGRFQETQYF
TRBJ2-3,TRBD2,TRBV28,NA,TGTGCCAGCAGTGCTCGACTAGCGGGAGGTCGAGATACGCAGTATTTT,CASSARLAGGRDTQYF
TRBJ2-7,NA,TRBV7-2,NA,TGTGCCAGCAGCCGGCGGTACGAGCAGTACTTC,CASSRRYEQYF
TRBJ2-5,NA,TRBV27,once,TGTGCCAGCCGAAAGGACTGGCAAGAGACCCAGTACTTC,CASRKDWQETQYF
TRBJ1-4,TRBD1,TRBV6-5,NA,TGTGCCAGCAGTGAATTGGGACAGGGGGAAAAACTGTTTTTT,CASSELGQGEKLFF
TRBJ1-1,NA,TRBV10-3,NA,TGTGCCATCAGTGACGGGGGGCCTTGGTTTGAAGCTTTCTTT,CAISDGGPWFEAFF
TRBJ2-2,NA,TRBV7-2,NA,TGTGCCAGCAGCCATCGTCGGACACAGCTAGAGACCGGGGAGCTGTTTTTT,CASSHRRTQLETGELFF
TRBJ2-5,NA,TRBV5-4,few,TGTGCCAGCAGCTTGACGGTGTACCAAGAGACCCAGTACTTC,CASSLTVYQETQYF
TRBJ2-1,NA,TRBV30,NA,TGTGCCTGGAGCGATAAGACTTTAAATGAGCAGTTCTTC,CAWSDKTLNEQFF
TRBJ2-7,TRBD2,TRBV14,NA,TGTGCCAGCAGCCAAGCCCCTGGGGGTAGCGGGAGGAGATACGAGCAGTACTTC,CASSQAPGGSGRRYEQYF
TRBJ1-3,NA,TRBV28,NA,TGTGCCAGCAGTTTAAGAACAGGGACAGGAAACACCATATATTTT,CASSLRTGTGNTIYF
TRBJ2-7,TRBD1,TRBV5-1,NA,TGCGCCAGCAGCTTGGGGACAGGGGGCCTGTCCTACGAGCAGTACTTC,CASSLGTGGLSYEQYF
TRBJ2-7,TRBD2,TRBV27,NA,TGTGCCAGCAGTTTCTCTAGCGGGACCGAGCAGTACTTC,CASSFSSGTEQYF
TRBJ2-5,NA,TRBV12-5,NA,TGTGCTAGTGGTGCTGGAGGTCCCCAGTACTTC,CASGAGGPQYF
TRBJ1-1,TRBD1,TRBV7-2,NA,TGTGCCAGCAGCTTAGACAGGGGACGCTACACTGAAGCTTTCTTT,CASSLDRGRYTEAFF
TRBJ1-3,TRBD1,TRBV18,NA,TGTGCCAGCTCACCGAACAGACAGGGATCTGGAAACACCATATATTTT,CASSPNRQGSGNTIYF
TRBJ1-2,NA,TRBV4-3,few,TGCGCCAGCAAAGGGGCAGGGATGGATGGCTACACCTTC,CASKGAGMDGYTF
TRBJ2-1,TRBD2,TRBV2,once,TGTGCCAGCAGTGAAGCCTCTAGCGGGGCAGGGGGGCAGTTCTTC,CASSEASSGAGGQFF
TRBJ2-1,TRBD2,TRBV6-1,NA,TGTGCCAGCAGTGAAAGGTCTAGCGGGAACAATGAGCAGTTCTTC,CASSERSSGNNEQFF
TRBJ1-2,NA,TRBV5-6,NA,TGTGCCAGCAGCGAAGGGACTTCGTCCTATGGCTACACCTTC,CASSEGTSSYGYTF
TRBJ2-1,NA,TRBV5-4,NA,TGTGCCAGCAGCCGGCGGGCCACTGGCTCCTACAATGAGCAGTTCTTC,CASSRRATGSYNEQFF
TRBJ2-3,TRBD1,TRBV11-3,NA,TGTGCCAGCAGCCTCCGACAGGGGACCGGAACAGATACGCAGTATTTT,CASSLRQGTGTDTQYF
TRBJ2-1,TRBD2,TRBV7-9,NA,TGTGCCAGCAGAACTAGCGGGAGCTCCTACAATGAGCAGTTCTTC,CASRTSGSSYNEQFF
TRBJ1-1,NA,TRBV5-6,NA,TGTGCCAGCAGCAGTGGGCTGAACACTGAAGCTTTCTTT,CASSSGLNTEAFF
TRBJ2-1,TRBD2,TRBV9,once,TGTGCCAGCAGCGGGACTAGCGGGAGGAATGAGCAGTTCTTC,CASSGTSGRNEQFF
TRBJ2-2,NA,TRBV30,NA,TGTGCCTGGGGAGGGACCTTAATTTACACCGGGGAGCTGTTTTTT,CAWGGTLIYTGELFF
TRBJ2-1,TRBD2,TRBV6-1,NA,TGTGCCAGCAGTGAAAGCGGGAATGGATACAATGAGCAGTTCTTC,CASSESGNGYNEQFF
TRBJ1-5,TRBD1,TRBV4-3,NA,TGCGCCAGCAGTCTCGAAGGGGGCCTGAGCAATCAGCCCCAGCATTTT,CASSLEGGLSNQPQHF
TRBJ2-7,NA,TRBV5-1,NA,TGCGCCAGCACCCTGAAGCCCCGGGACACCAGCTCCTACGAGCAGTACTTC,CASTLKPRDTSSYEQYF
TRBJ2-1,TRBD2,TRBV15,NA,TGTGCCACCAGCATCGGGACTAGCGGGAGAAGTAATGAGCAGTTCTTC,CATSIGTSGRSNEQFF
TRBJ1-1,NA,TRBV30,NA,TGTGCCTGGAGTCCTCTTTGGGCAGGGGAAAACACTGAAGCTTTCTTT,CAWSPLWAGENTEAFF
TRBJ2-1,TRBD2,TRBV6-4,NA,TGTGCCAGCAGTGTCGCGCCGGGACTAGCGTTAGGGGATGAGCAGTTCTTC,CASSVAPGLALGDEQFF
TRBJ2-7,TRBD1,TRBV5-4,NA,TGTGCCAGCAGCTTGGACGGACAGGTTAGCTACGAGCAGTACTTC,CASSLDGQVSYEQYF
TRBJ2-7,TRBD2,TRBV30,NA,TGTGCCTGGGGTAAGATAGCGGGGACCCCCTACGAGCCGTACTTC,CAWGKIAGTPYEPYF
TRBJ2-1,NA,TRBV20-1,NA,TGCAGTGGTAGACGGGGCAATGAGCAGTTCTTC,CSGRRGNEQFF
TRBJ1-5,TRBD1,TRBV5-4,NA,TGTGCCAGCAGCGAAGGAGGGGACAGCCCTAACAATCAGCCCCAGCATTTT,CASSEGGDSPNNQPQHF
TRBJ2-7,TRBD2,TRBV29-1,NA,TGCAGCGTTGCAGTCGGGACTAGCGGGTCCTACGAGCAGTACTTC,CSVAVGTSGSYEQYF
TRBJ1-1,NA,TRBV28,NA,TGTGCCAGCAGAAACCAAGAGTCAAGGAACACTGAAGCTTTCTTT,CASRNQESRNTEAFF
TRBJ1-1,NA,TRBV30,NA,TGTGCCTGGAGCGCCCAACAGGGGAACACTGAAGCTTTCTTT,CAWSAQQGNTEAFF
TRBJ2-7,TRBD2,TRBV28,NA,TGTGCCAGCACACTAGTTAGGGGAGGGCTCGAGCAGTACTTC,CASTLVRGGLEQYF
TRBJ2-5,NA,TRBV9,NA,TGTGCCAGCAGCGGGGGGCCCGGGACCCAGTACTTC,CASSGGPGTQYF
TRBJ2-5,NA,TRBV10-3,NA,TGTGCCATCAGTGACGGGCCGCGGGGTAGAGAGACCCAGTACTTC,CAISDGPRGRETQYF
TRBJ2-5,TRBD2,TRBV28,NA,TGTGCCAGCAGGACCAGCGGGAGCCGCGAGACCCAGTACTTC,CASRTSGSRETQYF
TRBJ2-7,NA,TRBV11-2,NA,TGTGCCAGCAGCCGAGGCGGCGGGGGCGGCGAGCAGTACTTC,CASSRGGGGGEQYF
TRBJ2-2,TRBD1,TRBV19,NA,TGTGCCAGTACTCCTAGGACAGGGGCGAACACCGGGGAGCTGTTTTTT,CASTPRTGANTGELFF
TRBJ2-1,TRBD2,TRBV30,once,TGTGCCTGGAGTGTATGGGCTAGCGGGAGCGGGAATGAGCAGTTCTTC,CAWSVWASGSGNEQFF